This TCR beta chain was recorded in a study of cytomegalovirus exposure and HLA in healthy donors. This clone was observed a handful of times. A multiplex PCR was run with 60 Vbeta primers and 13 Jbeta primers. Repertoires were generated with immunoSEQ multiplex PCR, while TCRdb's copy carries only in-frame clones and drops some. The sample consists of 150,000 or so clones, around four fifths of them appearing once. The specimen was PBMCs. This receptor was identified in a female donor in good health and CMV-seronegative.

The CDR3 loop reads CASSPPGGADTQYF. In nucleotides, the CDR3 is TGTGCCAGCTCACCACCGGGGGGAGCAGATACGCAGTATTTT. V and J are TRBV18 and TRBJ2-3; D is perhaps TRBD2 (6 bases). CDR1 is KGHSH and CDR2 is LQKENI in the germline V gene. The CDR3 covers 14 residues. Trimming took 0 bases from V and 4 from J, leaving 8 bases between them.